Given below is one TCR beta chain in context. TCRdb keeps only in-frame clones here, not all; method: immunoSEQ multiplex PCR. Among some 60,000 clones listed, roughly 88% were seen once. The sample comes from a study of T cell changes during pregnancy in multiple sclerosis. The germline V and J ends were trimmed by 2 bases and 6 bases, with 16 bases remaining between them. In germline, CDR1 is LNHDA, CDR2 SQIVND (reference sequence). This CDR3 has 15 amino acids. This clonotype was obtained from a female donor in good health, enrolled as a control in a pregnancy study. Sequenced material: peripheral blood, taken in the third trimester of pregnancy. The chain recombines TRBV19 with TRBJ1-1; D possibly corresponds to TRBD1 (5 bases). The CDR3 region has the DNA TGTGCCAGTAGTATACAGGCGATGGGGCTGCCTGAAGCTTTCTTT. Protein sequence: CASSIQAMGLPEAFF.